The 22 T cell receptor beta chains below were found in one sample sequenced in a study of cytomegalovirus exposure and HLA in healthy donors. PCR used 60 Vbeta primers and 13 Jbeta primers. The assay was immunoSEQ multiplex PCR, and TCRdb's table has in-frame clones only and misses some. The sample shows hundreds of thousands of clones, roughly 78% of them seen only once. The sample consisted of PBMCs. The receptors come from a boy aged 10-17 years in good health and CMV-seronegative.

This clone has a handful of counts. The genes are TRBV6-6 and TRBJ1-2; 7 bases align to TRBD1. The CDR3 is made up of 14 amino acids. The germline CDR1 and CDR2 sequences are MNHNY and SVGAGI (reference sequence). J lost 7 bases, V lost 7 bases, and 12 bases had no gene match. CDR3 sequence (DNA): TGTGCCAGCACCACCGGGACAGCACTACCTGGCTACACCTTC. Its protein product is CASTTGTALPGYTF.

The chain has TRBV12-5 and TRBJ1-6; D possibly corresponds to TRBD1 (6 bases). Germline-derived CDR1 and CDR2 are LGHNT and FRNRAP. Trimming stripped 7 bases from V and 6 bases from J, with 13 bases between. This CDR3 is built from 14 residues. CDR3 nucleotides: TGTGCTAGTGAGAGTGGGGGCTTTAATTCACCCCTCCACTTT. It yields the protein CASESGGFNSPLHF.

This chain links TRBV18 with TRBJ1-1, with D possibly TRBD1 on 6 matching bases. The CDR3 is made up of 14 amino acids. Germline-derived CDR1 and CDR2 are KGHSH and LQKENI. Trimming stripped 0 bases from V and 5 bases from J, with 10 bases between. The CDR3 region is CASSPPSGVTEAFF. The CDR3 nucleotides read TGTGCCAGCTCACCACCGTCAGGGGTAACTGAAGCTTTCTTT.

The chain joins TRBV2 to TRBJ1-2; 7 nucleotides match TRBD1. The germline gives CDR1 SNHLY, CDR2 FYNNEI. The CDR3 sequence is 16 residues long. Unmatched junction bases numbered 18, after V lost 6 bases and J lost 8 bases. The CDR3 sequence is CASRATQGPRRRGYTF. CDR3 DNA sequence: TGTGCCAGCAGAGCAACACAGGGGCCCCGGAGGAGGGGCTACACCTTC.

The chain joins TRBV6-5 to TRBJ2-7; 7 positions agree with TRBD1. The V gene's germline CDR1 is MNHEY and CDR2 SVGAGI. J was trimmed by 3 bases and V by 0 bases; bases with no gene match: 2. The CDR3 covers 14 residues. CDR3 sequence (DNA): TGTGCCAGCAGTTACTCTCCAGGGGGCTACGAGCAGTACTTC. It yields the protein CASSYSPGGYEQYF.

This chain links TRBV6-5 with TRBJ1-1; 9 nucleotides align to TRBD1. The CDR3 has 14 residues. In germline, CDR1 is MNHEY, CDR2 SVGAGI. V lost 6 bases to trimming and J lost 7 bases; unmatched junction nucleotides: 9. This CDR3 reads CASSPTGTGIEAFF. The CDR3 coding sequence is TGTGCCAGCAGCCCTACCGGGACAGGGATTGAAGCTTTCTTT.

This clone has only a few counts. This chain uses TRBV19 with TRBJ1-2, with 8 bases aligning to TRBD1. Germline V lookup: CDR1 LNHDA, CDR2 SQIVND (reference sequence). Trimming removed 3 bases from V and 8 bases from J; junction bases left unmatched: 11. The length of the CDR3 is 15 residues. The CDR3 region has the DNA TGTGCCAGTAGTATTCCGCGGACAGGGTGGGAAGGCTACACCTTC. Translated, it gives CASSIPRTGWEGYTF.

V is TRBV12-5 and J is TRBJ2-6; D might be TRBD1 (8 bases). V was pared by 2 bases and J by 2 bases, with 10 bases between. The germline V gene has CDR1 LGHNT and CDR2 FRNRAP. CDR3 length equals 16 residues. CDR3 sequence reads: CASGLTGGAGANVLTF. The CDR3 bases are TGTGCTAGTGGTTTGACAGGGGGGGCTGGGGCCAACGTCCTGACTTTC.

The chain carries TRBV11-2 and TRBJ2-7; D is ambiguous. CDR3 length: 12 amino acids. Germline values: CDR1 SGHAT, CDR2 FQNNGV. V dropped 5 bases and J dropped 1 base, with 6 bases sitting between them. The CDR3, as DNA: TGTGCCAGCAGCCCGCTATCCTACGAGCAGTACTTC. Amino acids: CASSPLSYEQYF. Complete variable domain (other parts from reference TRBV11-2 and TRBJ2-7): EAGVAQSPRYKIIEKRQSVAFWCNPISGHATLYWYQQILGQGPKLLIQFQNNGVVDDSQLPKDRFSAERLKGVDSTLKIQPAKLEDSAVYLCASSPLSYEQYFGPGTRLTVT.

This sequence joins TRBV15 and TRBJ2-2; the D is unclear. V lost 5 bases and J 8 bases, leaving 18 bases between the germline ends. Germline V gene sequence: CDR1 LNHNV, CDR2 YYDKDF (reference sequence). This CDR3 spans 15 amino acids. The CDR3 coding sequence is TGTGCCACCAGCCCGAAGAGTCATGAGGTGGGGGAGCTGTTTTTT. It yields the protein CATSPKSHEVGELFF.

The chain is built from TRBV19 and TRBJ1-5; possible D gene TRBD1, 6 bases. CDR1 is LNHDA, CDR2 SQIVND, per germline (reference sequence). This CDR3 has 17 amino acids. Between the trimmed V and J ends, which lost 7 bases and 1 base, there was a span of 20 bases. For the CDR3, the DNA is TGTGCCAGTACCCCAACGGGGGGCCCCGGAAGCAATCAGCCCCAGCATTTT. It specifies CASTPTGGPGSNQPQHF. Combining the CDR3 with reference TRBV19 and TRBJ1-5 gives the whole variable domain DGGITQSPKYLFRKEGQNVTLSCEQNLNHDAMYWYRQDPGQGLRLIYYSQIVNDFQKGDIAEGYSVSREKKESFPLTVTSAQKNPTAFYLCASTPTGGPGSNQPQHFGDGTRLSIL.

This rearrangement joins TRBV28 to TRBJ1-2, with D perhaps matching TRBD1 (6 bases). The ends were cut back, 5 bases at V and 2 bases at J, with 12 bases in the middle. Germline V lookup: CDR1 MDHEN, CDR2 SYDVKM. This CDR3 has 14 amino acids. This CDR3 is CASSPGQQNYGYTF. The CDR3 nucleotides are TGTGCCAGCAGTCCAGGACAGCAGAACTATGGCTACACCTTC.

In this sample, this clone turned up once. This rearrangement joins TRBV10-3 to TRBJ1-2; D may be TRBD1 (5 bases). Trimming pared 7 bases from V and 2 bases from J, leaving 14 bases between. CDR1 and CDR2 (germline): ENHRY, SYGVKD. This CDR3 spans 14 amino acids. The CDR3 sequence: CAITREAANYGYTF. DNA of the CDR3: TGTGCCATCACCAGGGAGGCTGCCAACTATGGCTACACCTTC.

J is TRBJ1-1 and V is TRBV27; TRBD1 agrees at 9 bases. V was clipped by 6 bases and J by 1 base; unmatched bases: 12. Germline CDR1 and CDR2: MNHEY and SMNVEV (reference sequence). CDR3 length equals 17 residues. CDR3 sequence reads: CASRRAGTGIGNTEAFF. The CDR3 bases are TGTGCCAGCAGGCGAGCCGGGACAGGGATCGGGAACACTGAAGCTTTCTTT.

This sequence joins TRBV5-1 and TRBJ2-7; D is possibly TRBD2 (5 bases). V gave up 10 bases and J gave up 2 bases, with 16 bases separating them. The germline gives CDR1 SGHRS, CDR2 YFSETQ. CDR3 size: 13 residues. As DNA, the CDR3 is TGCGCCCATTTGTCCGAGGGAACCTACGAGCAGTACTTC. Amino acids: CAHLSEGTYEQYF.

The count of this clone is one. The sample holds other DNA sequences that translate to the same CDR3. The V call is TRBV18, the J call TRBJ2-7, with D hard to call. This CDR3 has 13 amino acids. Per the germline V gene, CDR1 is KGHSH and CDR2 is LQKENI. With 6 bases removed from V and 0 bases from J, the gap between germline ends came to 9 bases. As DNA, the CDR3 is TGTGCCAGCTCGCCCCCTAGCTCCTACGAGCAGTACTTC. Translated, it gives CASSPPSSYEQYF.

V and J are TRBV27 and TRBJ2-6, with TRBD2 matching over 7 bases. The CDR3 is 18 residues long. Germline trimming cut 1 base from V and 4 bases from J; bases unmatched to any gene: 10. Germline V gene sequence: CDR1 MNHEY, CDR2 SMNVEV (reference sequence). The CDR3 sequence is CASSLFVRAGRGANVLTF. Written as DNA, the CDR3 is TGTGCCAGCAGTTTATTTGTGAGGGCCGGGAGGGGGGCCAACGTCCTGACTTTC.

The chain carries TRBV7-9 and TRBJ2-2; D is perhaps TRBD1 (6 bases). CDR3 size: 15 residues. The germline V gene has CDR1 SEHNR and CDR2 FQNEAQ (reference sequence). Between the trimmed V and J ends, which lost 2 bases and 4 bases, there was a span of 11 bases. CDR3 protein: CASSLNRVVTGELFF. The CDR3 DNA is TGTGCCAGCAGCTTAAACAGGGTTGTCACCGGGGAGCTGTTTTTT.

This rearrangement joins TRBV29-1 to TRBJ2-3; D perhaps matches TRBD1 (5 bases). Between the trimmed V and J ends, which lost 6 bases and 9 bases, there was a span of 13 bases. Per the germline V gene, CDR1 is SQVTM and CDR2 is ANQGSEA. The CDR3 is made up of 11 amino acids. In DNA form, the CDR3 reads TGCAGCGTGCAGGACCCAGGGACGCAGTATTTT. Translating it yields CSVQDPGTQYF.

The CDR3 DNA reads as TGCGCCAGCAGCAGGGGGCGAAGCTATGGCTACACCTTC. Translated: CASSRGRSYGYTF. The chain recombines TRBV5-1 with TRBJ1-2, with TRBD1 matching over 7 bases. V dropped 4 bases and J dropped 4; count of bases not matched to a gene: 4. This CDR3 has 13 residues. Germline V gives CDR1 SGHRS, CDR2 YFSETQ.

The chain uses TRBV18 and TRBJ2-6; D perhaps matches TRBD1 (5 bases). The CDR3 consists of 16 residues. V was cut by 4 bases and J by 0 bases, with 10 bases left in between. Germline lookup yields CDR1 KGHSH and CDR2 LQKENI. The CDR3 DNA sequence: TGTGCCAGCTCACTCTCAGGGTTCTCTGGGGCCAACGTCCTGACTTTC. Amino acids: CASSLSGFSGANVLTF.

The rearrangement links TRBV6-5 to TRBJ1-2; 10 nucleotides line up with TRBD1. The CDR3 is made up of 15 amino acids. With 5 bases clipped from V and 2 bases from J, the junction kept 5 bases outside the gene matches. The germline V gene encodes CDR1 MNHEY and CDR2 SVGAGI. Here the CDR3 reads CASSRTTGGNYGYTF. The DNA of the CDR3 is TGTGCCAGCAGTCGCACGACAGGGGGCAACTATGGCTACACCTTC.